Sequencing of this T cell receptor beta chain was carried out in a study of CD8 T cells in Susac syndrome. Trimming removed 1 base at V and 3 bases at J, with 16 bases between. The germline gives CDR1 SGDLS, CDR2 YYNGEE. The CDR3 is 16 amino acids. 0.5 to 1 ug RNA was reverse transcribed with random hexamers. TCRdb fed the immunoSEQ multiplex PCR reads into MiXCR, producing one record per CDR3 protein. The table lists approximately 260,000 distinct CDR3 sequences, less than 96% of them singletons. The chain combines TRBV9 with TRBJ1-2; possibly TRBD1 for D (5 bases). Material: CD4+ T cells from PBMCs. The clonotype was recovered from a human donor with Susac syndrome. CDR3 DNA sequence: TGTGCCAGCAGCGTAACGTCAGGGAAAGTTTACTATGGCTACACCTTC. Residues: CASSVTSGKVYYGYTF.